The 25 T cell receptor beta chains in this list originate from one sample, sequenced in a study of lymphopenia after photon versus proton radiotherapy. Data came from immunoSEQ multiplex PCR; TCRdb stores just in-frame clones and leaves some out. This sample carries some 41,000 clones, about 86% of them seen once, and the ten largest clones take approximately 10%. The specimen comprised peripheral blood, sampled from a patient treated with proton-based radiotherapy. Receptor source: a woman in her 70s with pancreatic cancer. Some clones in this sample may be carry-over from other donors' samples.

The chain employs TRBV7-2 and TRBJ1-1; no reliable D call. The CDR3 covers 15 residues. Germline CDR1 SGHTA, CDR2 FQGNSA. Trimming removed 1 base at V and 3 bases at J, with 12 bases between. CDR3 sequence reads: CASSLEGTRYTEAFF. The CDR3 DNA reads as TGTGCCAGCAGCTTAGAGGGAACTAGGTACACTGAAGCTTTCTTT.

The CDR3 DNA reads TGCGCCAGCAGCCTCCTCCCCCCGGGACTAGGGTCCTACAATGAGCAGTTCTTC. Protein sequence: CASSLLPPGLGSYNEQFF. The genes are TRBV4-1 and TRBJ2-1, with 8 bases lining up with TRBD2. V was clipped by 4 bases and J by 1 base; unmatched bases: 12. The germline V gene has CDR1 MGHRA and CDR2 YSYEKL. The CDR3 runs to 18 residues.

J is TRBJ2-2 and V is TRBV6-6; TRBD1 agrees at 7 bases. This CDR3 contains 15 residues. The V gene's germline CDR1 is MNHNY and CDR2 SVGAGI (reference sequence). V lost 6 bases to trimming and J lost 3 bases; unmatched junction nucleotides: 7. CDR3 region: CASSLTGPYTGELFF. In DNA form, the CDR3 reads TGTGCCAGCAGCCTGACAGGGCCATACACCGGGGAGCTGTTTTTT.

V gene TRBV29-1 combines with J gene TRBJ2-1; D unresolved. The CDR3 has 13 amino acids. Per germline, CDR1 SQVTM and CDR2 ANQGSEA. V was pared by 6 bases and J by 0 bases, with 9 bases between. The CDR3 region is CSVRPLSYNEQFF. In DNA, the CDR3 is TGCAGCGTACGACCGCTCTCCTACAATGAGCAGTTCTTC.

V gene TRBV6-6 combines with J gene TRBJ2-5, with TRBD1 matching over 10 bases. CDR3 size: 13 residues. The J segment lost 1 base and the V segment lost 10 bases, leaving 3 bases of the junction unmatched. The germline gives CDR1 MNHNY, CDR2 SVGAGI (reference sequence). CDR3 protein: CATRTGGQETQYF. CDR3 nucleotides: TGTGCCACTCGGACAGGGGGCCAAGAGACCCAGTACTTC.

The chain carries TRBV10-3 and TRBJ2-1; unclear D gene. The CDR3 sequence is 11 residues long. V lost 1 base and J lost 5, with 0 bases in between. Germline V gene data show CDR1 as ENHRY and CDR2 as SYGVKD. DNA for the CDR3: TGTGCCATCAGTGAGTACAATGAGCAGTTCTTC. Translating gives CAISEYNEQFF.

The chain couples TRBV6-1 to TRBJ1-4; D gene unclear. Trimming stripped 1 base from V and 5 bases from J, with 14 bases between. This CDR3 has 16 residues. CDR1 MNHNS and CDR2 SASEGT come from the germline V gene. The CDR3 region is CASSEDPPSFNEKLFF. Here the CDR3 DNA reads TGTGCCAGCAGTGAAGATCCGCCGTCGTTCAATGAAAAACTGTTTTTT.

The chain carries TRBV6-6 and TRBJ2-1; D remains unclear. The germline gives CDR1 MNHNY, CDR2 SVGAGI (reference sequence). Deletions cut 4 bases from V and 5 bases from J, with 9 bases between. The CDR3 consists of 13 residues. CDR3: CASSSVSDNEQFF. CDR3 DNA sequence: TGTGCCAGCAGTTCGGTCTCGGACAATGAGCAGTTCTTC.

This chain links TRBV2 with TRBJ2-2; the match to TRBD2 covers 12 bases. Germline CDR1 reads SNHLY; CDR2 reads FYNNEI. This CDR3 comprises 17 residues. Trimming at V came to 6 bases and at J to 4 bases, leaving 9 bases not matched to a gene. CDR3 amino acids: CASSSNLAGGPTGELFF. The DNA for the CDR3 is TGTGCCAGCAGCTCTAACCTAGCGGGAGGGCCCACCGGGGAGCTGTTTTTT.

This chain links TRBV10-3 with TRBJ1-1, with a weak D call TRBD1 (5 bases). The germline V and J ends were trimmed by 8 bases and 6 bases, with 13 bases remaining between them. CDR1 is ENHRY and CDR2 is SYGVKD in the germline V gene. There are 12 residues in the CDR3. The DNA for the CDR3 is TGTGCCATCGGGCGGCCGGGGGCTGAAGCTTTCTTT. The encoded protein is CAIGRPGAEAFF.

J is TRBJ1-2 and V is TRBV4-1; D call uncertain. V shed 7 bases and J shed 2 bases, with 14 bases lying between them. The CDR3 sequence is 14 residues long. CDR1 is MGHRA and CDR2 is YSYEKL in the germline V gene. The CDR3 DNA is TGCGCCAGCACCCTGGAAATCGCCAACTATGGCTACACCTTC. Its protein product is CASTLEIANYGYTF.

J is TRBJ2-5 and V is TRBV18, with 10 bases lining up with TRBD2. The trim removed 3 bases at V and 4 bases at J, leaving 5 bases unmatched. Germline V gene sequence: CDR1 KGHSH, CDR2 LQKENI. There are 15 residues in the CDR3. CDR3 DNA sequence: TGTGCCAGCTCACCCTCTAGCGGGAGAGGAGAGACCCAGTACTTC. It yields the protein CASSPSSGRGETQYF.

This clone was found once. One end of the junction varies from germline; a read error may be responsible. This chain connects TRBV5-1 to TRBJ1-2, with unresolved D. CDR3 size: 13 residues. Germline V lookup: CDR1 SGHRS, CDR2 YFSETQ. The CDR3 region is CASSPETLRSSYF. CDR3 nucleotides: TGCGCCAGCAGCCCGGAAACGTTGCGGTCCTCATACTTC.

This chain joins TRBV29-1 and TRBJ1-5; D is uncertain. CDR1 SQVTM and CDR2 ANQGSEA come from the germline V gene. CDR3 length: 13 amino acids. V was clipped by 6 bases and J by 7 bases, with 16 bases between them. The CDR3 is CSVAEEGGQPQHF. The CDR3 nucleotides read TGCAGCGTAGCTGAGGAGGGCGGCCAGCCCCAGCATTTT.

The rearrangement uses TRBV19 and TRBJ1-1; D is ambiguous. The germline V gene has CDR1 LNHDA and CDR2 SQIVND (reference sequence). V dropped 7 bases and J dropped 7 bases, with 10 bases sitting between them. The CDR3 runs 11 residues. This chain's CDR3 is CASMREGEAFF. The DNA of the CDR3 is TGTGCCAGTATGAGGGAGGGTGAAGCTTTCTTT.

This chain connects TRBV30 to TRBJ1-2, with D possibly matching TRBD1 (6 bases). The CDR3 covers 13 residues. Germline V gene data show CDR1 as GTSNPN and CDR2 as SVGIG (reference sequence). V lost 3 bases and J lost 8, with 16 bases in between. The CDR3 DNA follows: TGTGCCTGGAGCACTACAGGGATAGGCGGCTACACCTTC. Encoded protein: CAWSTTGIGGYTF. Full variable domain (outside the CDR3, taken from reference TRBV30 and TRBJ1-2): SQTIHQWPATLVQPVGSPLSLECTVEGTSNPNLYWYRQAAGRGLQLLFYSVGIGQISSEVPQNLSASRPQDRQFILSSKKLLLSDSGFYLCAWSTTGIGGYTFGSGTRLTVV.

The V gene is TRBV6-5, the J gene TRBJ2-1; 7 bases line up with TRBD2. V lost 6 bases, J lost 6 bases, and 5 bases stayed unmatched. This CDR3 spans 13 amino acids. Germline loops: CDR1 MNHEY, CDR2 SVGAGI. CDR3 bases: TGTGCCAGCAGCCCGGGACTATTCAATGAGCAGTTCTTC. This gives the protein CASSPGLFNEQFF.

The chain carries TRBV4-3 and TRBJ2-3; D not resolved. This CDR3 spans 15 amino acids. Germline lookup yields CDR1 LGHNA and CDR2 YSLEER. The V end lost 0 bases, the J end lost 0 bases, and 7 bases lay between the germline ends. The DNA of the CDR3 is TGCGCCAGCAGCCAAGATTCCGGGAGCACAGATACGCAGTATTTT. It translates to CASSQDSGSTDTQYF.

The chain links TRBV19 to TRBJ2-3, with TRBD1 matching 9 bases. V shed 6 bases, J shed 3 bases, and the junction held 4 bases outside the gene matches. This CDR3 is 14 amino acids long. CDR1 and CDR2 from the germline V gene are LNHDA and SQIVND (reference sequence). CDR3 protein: CASSRDRETDTQYF. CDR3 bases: TGTGCCAGTAGCCGGGACAGGGAGACAGATACGCAGTATTTT.

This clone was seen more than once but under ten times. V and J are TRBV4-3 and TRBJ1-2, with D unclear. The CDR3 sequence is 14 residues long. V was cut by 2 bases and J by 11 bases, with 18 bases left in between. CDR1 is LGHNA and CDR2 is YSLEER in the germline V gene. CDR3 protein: CASSQRAGYGKYTF. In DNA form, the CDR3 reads TGCGCCAGCAGCCAAAGGGCGGGGTATGGAAAGTACACCTTC.

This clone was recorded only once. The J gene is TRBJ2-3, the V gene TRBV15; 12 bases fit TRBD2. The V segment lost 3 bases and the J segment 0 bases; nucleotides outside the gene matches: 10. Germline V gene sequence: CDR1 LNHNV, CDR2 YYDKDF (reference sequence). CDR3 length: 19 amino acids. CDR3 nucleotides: TGTGCCACCAGCAGCGTTAGACTAGCGGGAGCCCTCAGCACAGATACGCAGTATTTT. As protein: CATSSVRLAGALSTDTQYF.

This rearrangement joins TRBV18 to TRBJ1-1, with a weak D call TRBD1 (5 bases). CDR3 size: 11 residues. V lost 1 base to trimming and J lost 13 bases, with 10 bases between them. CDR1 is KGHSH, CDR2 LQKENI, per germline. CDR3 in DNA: TGTGCCAGCTCACCACAGGGGAGGGTTTTCTTT. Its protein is CASSPQGRVFF.

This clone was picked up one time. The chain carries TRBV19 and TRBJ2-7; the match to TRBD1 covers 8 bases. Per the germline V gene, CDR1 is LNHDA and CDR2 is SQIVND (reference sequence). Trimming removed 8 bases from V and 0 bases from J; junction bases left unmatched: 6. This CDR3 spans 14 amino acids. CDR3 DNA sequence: TGTGCCAGTGGCCGGGACAGGAGCTCCTACGAGCAGTACTTC. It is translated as CASGRDRSSYEQYF.

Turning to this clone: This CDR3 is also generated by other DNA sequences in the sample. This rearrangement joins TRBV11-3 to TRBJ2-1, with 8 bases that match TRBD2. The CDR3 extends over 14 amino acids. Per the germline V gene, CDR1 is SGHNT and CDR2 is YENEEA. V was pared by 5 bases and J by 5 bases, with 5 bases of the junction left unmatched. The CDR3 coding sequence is TGTGCCAGCAGCCCAGGGACTAGAAACAATGAGCAGTTCTTC. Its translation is CASSPGTRNNEQFF.

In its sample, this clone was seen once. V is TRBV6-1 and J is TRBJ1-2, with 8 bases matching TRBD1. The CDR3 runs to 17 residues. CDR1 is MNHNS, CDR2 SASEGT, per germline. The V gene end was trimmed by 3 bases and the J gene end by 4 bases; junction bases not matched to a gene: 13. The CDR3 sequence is CASSEMRRTGKFYGYTF. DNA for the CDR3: TGTGCCAGCAGTGAGATGAGACGGACAGGGAAGTTCTATGGCTACACCTTC.